This T cell receptor beta chain was retrieved from a study of Ad26.COV2.S vaccination and SARS-CoV-2 variants. Study-level background: As a participant in COV1001, the donor was in the Ad26.COV2.S trial arm. Study findings and constraints: Researchers cautioned that TCR breadth and depth analyses may have underestimated total T cell responses. Vaccine and placebo recipients had comparable breadth of non-spike TCRs.

Only in-frame clones appear in the TCRdb table, and some are missing; sequencing was by immunoSEQ multiplex PCR. Among about 400,000 clones listed, roughly 90% were seen once. Treatment reported: around 19 received Ad26.COV2.S at low or high dose, single or two shots; 5 received placebo; per-sample allocation not given. Sampling took place 63 days after the first vaccine or placebo injection. An Ad26 vector that expressed Wuhan-strain SARS-CoV-2 spike constituted the vaccine. Details on this clone: Antigen specificity is unknown.

The CDR3 sequence is 15 residues long. The germline V and J ends were trimmed by 3 bases and 3 bases, with 15 bases remaining between them. Per germline, CDR1 MGHRA and CDR2 YSYEKL. The specimen was peripheral blood, collected in a trial of Ad26.COV2.S vaccine versus placebo. The TCR comes from a person aged 18-60 years who received the Ad26.COV2.S COVID-19 vaccine or a placebo. The chain combines TRBV4-1 with TRBJ2-7; D possibly corresponds to TRBD2 (6 bases). CDR3 DNA: TGCGCCAGCAGCCAGTTAGGGGAGGTGGGCTACGAGCAGTACTTC. Encoded protein: CASSQLGEVGYEQYF.